The source of this T cell receptor beta chain is a study of CD8+ T cells in alopecia areata. The sample holds a few counts of this clone. Its specificity is not known. RNA was extracted and reverse transcribed into cDNA as the sequencing template. Produced via immunoSEQ multiplex PCR; TCRdb's table is partial and in-frame only. The top ten clones hold less than 3.5% of a sample with roughly 180,000 clones, 50% to 60% of them seen once. The treatment denotes: oral pan-JAK inhibitor, 5-10 mg twice daily. Researchers gathered lesional scalp punch biopsies and peripheral blood from patients with alopecia areata. General study points: Scalp clonality decreased significantly with tofacitinib, and so did expanded CD8+ clones among the top 100. Just one nonresponder means the tie between baseline CD8+ expansion and response stays uncertain. The study found higher clonality in lesional than normal scalp, especially in alopecia totalis/universalis.

The sequence was collected from a human donor with alopecia areata. The sequences come from CD4+ T cells sorted from blood, collected at week 4, from a patient treated with tofacitinib.

The CDR3 loop reads CAWSVLGQGAGNEQFF. CDR3 nucleotide sequence: TGTGCCTGGAGTGTACTCGGACAGGGGGCAGGCAATGAGCAGTTCTTC. The V call is TRBV30, the J call TRBJ2-1, with TRBD1 identical over 11 bases. Germline lookup yields CDR1 GTSNPN and CDR2 SVGIG (reference sequence). The CDR3 covers 16 residues. The junction had 7 bases not matched to a gene; V was cut back by 0 bases and J by 6 bases.